This T cell receptor beta chain appears in the sequencing data of a study of blood T cell repertoires in COVID-19. Two negative PCRs, clearance, or symptom resolution characterized the recovered Cohort 3 donors. V gave up 0 bases and J gave up 6 bases, with 12 bases separating them. This CDR3 is 14 amino acids long. Germline V gives CDR1 SGHRS, CDR2 YFSETQ. This table comes from immunoSEQ multiplex PCR, and its TCRdb copy is limited to in-frame clones, with some not included. In the table there are about 300,000 clones, roughly 87% of which are singletons. This clone was picked up one time. The origin of this receptor is a woman aged 30 to 39 who had recovered from COVID-19. The sequencing sample was made of PBMCs or T cells enriched from blood (not recorded which). The V call is TRBV5-1, the J call TRBJ1-2; a possible D gene is TRBD1 (6 bases). CDR3 protein: CASSLGWQGNGYTF. The CDR3 region has the DNA TGCGCCAGCAGCTTGGGGTGGCAGGGGAATGGCTACACCTTC.